A single sample gave rise to the 13 T cell receptor beta chains below, sequenced in a study of T cells in Graves' hyperthyroidism and ophthalmopathy. Amplification of TCR beta CDR3 regions used RNA as the template. A set of HTBI primers served as the primers for a first-round RT-PCR of the TCR CDR3. Via MiXCR, TCRdb re-called the multiplex PCR reads, giving one row per CDR3 protein. The sample records 300,000 to 350,000 distinct CDR3 sequences, roughly 18% being singletons. The sequenced sample consisted of blood. These receptors all come from a woman aged 45-59 years with Graves' hyperthyroidism.

The rearrangement joins TRBV4-1 to TRBJ2-3, with TRBD1 as a possible D gene (5 bases). Germline CDR1 and CDR2: MGHRA and YSYEKL. This CDR3 has 16 residues. Deletions cut 1 base from V and 2 bases from J, with 13 bases between. CDR3 in amino acids: CASSQGWQGNTDTQYF. CDR3 nucleotide sequence: TGCGCCAGCAGCCAAGGGTGGCAGGGAAACACAGATACGCAGTATTTT.

There are many counts of this clonotype. V is TRBV7-2 and J is TRBJ2-2; no firm D call. CDR1 is SGHTA and CDR2 is FQGNSA in the germline V gene. Trimming removed 3 bases at V and 7 bases at J, with 9 bases between. The length of the CDR3 is 13 residues. DNA for the CDR3: TGTGCCAGCAGCTTTCCAGGAAACGGGGAGCTGTTTTTT. The encoded protein is CASSFPGNGELFF.

This clonotype was counted ten times or more. This sequence joins TRBV3-1 and TRBJ1-5; D is unclear. This CDR3 region has 14 residues. In germline, CDR1 is LGHDT, CDR2 YNNKEL (reference sequence). Trimming shortened V by 1 base and J by 6 bases, and 10 bases separated the two germline ends. CDR3 protein: CASSQAKGAQPQHF. CDR3 in DNA: TGTGCCAGCAGCCAAGCTAAAGGTGCTCAGCCCCAGCATTTT. Drawing the rest from reference TRBV3-1 and TRBJ1-5, the complete variable domain is DTAVSQTPKYLVTQMGNDKSIKCEQNLGHDTMYWYKQDSKKFLKIMFSYNNKELIINETVPNRFSPKSPDKAHLNLHINSLELGDSAVYFCASSQAKGAQPQHFGDGTRLSIL.

This clonotype has a count of ten or more. The V and J genes are TRBV5-1 and TRBJ2-7; possible D gene TRBD2, 6 bases. The CDR3 spans 13 residues. Germline values: CDR1 SGHRS, CDR2 YFSETQ. V was cut by 1 base and J by 4 bases, with 9 bases left in between. CDR3 nucleotides: TGCGCCAGCAGCTTGACGGAGGGGTACGAGCAGTACTTC. Protein: CASSLTEGYEQYF.

The chain employs TRBV30 and TRBJ1-6, with a weak D call TRBD1 (5 bases). V was cut by 0 bases and J by 7 bases, with 13 bases left in between. Germline CDR1 reads GTSNPN; CDR2 reads SVGIG (reference sequence). The CDR3 totals 15 residues. The CDR3 loop is CAWSVPGRANSPLHF. CDR3 in DNA: TGTGCCTGGAGTGTCCCGGGCAGGGCAAATTCACCCCTCCACTTT.

The chain has TRBV11-2 and TRBJ1-3; D gene ambiguous. The CDR3 runs 18 residues. Trimming took 2 bases from V and 0 from J, leaving 17 bases between them. CDR1 is SGHAT and CDR2 is FQNNGV in the germline V gene. DNA for the CDR3: TGTGCCAGCAGCTTATGGGCAGGCGGATGGAGCTCTGGAAACACCATATATTTT. It codes for CASSLWAGGWSSGNTIYF.

This clonotype came up a few times. This chain joins TRBV30 and TRBJ2-1, with 8 nucleotides matching TRBD2. The trim removed 3 bases at V and 8 bases at J, leaving 9 bases unmatched. The CDR3 consists of 14 residues. Per the germline V gene, CDR1 is GTSNPN and CDR2 is SVGIG (reference sequence). The CDR3 region is CAWREGGRRDEQFF. The DNA of the CDR3 is TGTGCCTGGAGGGAAGGCGGGAGGAGGGATGAGCAGTTCTTC.

The table lists this clonotype with many counts. This chain's CDR3 is CASSLMTGGVDEQYF. The CDR3 region has the DNA TGCGCCAGCAGCTTGATGACAGGGGGCGTCGACGAGCAGTACTTC. The rearrangement uses TRBV5-1 and TRBJ2-7; the match to TRBD1 covers 10 bases. Trimming cost V 1 base and J 5 bases; bases outside gene matches: 6. The CDR3 contains 15 residues. The V gene's germline CDR1 is SGHRS and CDR2 YFSETQ. The full variable domain, completed using reference TRBV5-1 and TRBJ2-7, is KAGVTQTPRYLIKTRGQQVTLSCSPISGHRSVSWYQQTPGQGLQFLFEYFSETQRNKGNFPGRFSGRQFSNSRSEMNVSTLELGDSALYLCASSLMTGGVDEQYFGPGTRLTVT.

The genes are TRBV10-3 and TRBJ2-1; the match to TRBD2 covers 12 bases. There are 16 residues in the CDR3. CDR1 ENHRY and CDR2 SYGVKD come from the germline V gene. V dropped 2 bases and J dropped 8; count of bases not matched to a gene: 7. The DNA for the CDR3 is TGTGCCATCAGTGAGGAACTAGCGGGGGGAGGAGATGAGCAGTTCTTC. This sequence encodes CAISEELAGGGDEQFF.

This clonotype occurred a few times. The CDR3 is CASSFITGGIDTQYF. The CDR3 DNA reads as TGCGCCAGCAGCTTTATCACGGGAGGGATAGATACGCAGTATTTT. The chain employs TRBV5-1 and TRBJ2-3, with 8 bases identical to TRBD2. The V gene's germline CDR1 is SGHRS and CDR2 YFSETQ. The J segment lost 5 bases and the V segment lost 2 bases, leaving 7 bases of the junction unmatched. The CDR3 length is 15 residues.

This clonotype occurred many times. The chain has TRBV12-3 or TRBV12-4 and TRBJ2-7; tentatively, D is TRBD1 (6 bases). The CDR3 has 14 residues. Trimming shortened V by 0 bases and J by 3 bases, and 9 bases separated the two germline ends. The CDR3 bases are TGTGCCAGCAGTTTAGCTTTAGGGGGCTACGAGCAGTACGTC. Translated, it gives CASSLALGGYEQYV.

The chain links TRBV19 to TRBJ1-2; no definite D call. The V gene lost 5 bases and the J gene lost 0 bases, with 13 bases spanning the gap. CDR3 length: 15 residues. Per germline, CDR1 LNHDA and CDR2 SQIVND (reference sequence). Here the CDR3 DNA reads TGTGCCAGTAGTGAGGACCTCGATCCTAACTATGGCTACACCTTC. Its translation: CASSEDLDPNYGYTF.

The V gene is TRBV11-2, the J gene TRBJ2-2, with TRBD2 matching over 7 bases. V was pared by 0 bases and J by 5 bases, with 21 bases of the junction left unmatched. The CDR3 has 21 residues. Per germline, CDR1 SGHAT and CDR2 FQNNGV. The CDR3 spells CASSLDSLGAWAGAWTGELFF. The CDR3 DNA reads as TGTGCCAGCAGCTTAGATTCCCTCGGGGCGTGGGCGGGAGCTTGGACCGGGGAGCTGTTTTTT.